What follows is one TCR beta chain and its context. Profiled with immunoSEQ multiplex PCR; TCRdb holds only in-frame clones, not every one. The repertoire has around 150,000 clones, roughly 90% of them found once; the top ten carry about 12%. This entry belongs to a study of control samples from healthy donors and cancer patients. Sequences were obtained from blood. This TCR derives from a man younger than 40 in good health.

The CDR3: CASSLGEALNTEAFF. The CDR3 bases are TGTGCCAGCTCACTCGGGGAGGCCTTGAACACTGAAGCTTTCTTT. The V gene is TRBV18, the J gene TRBJ1-1, with D hard to call. Per the germline V gene, CDR1 is KGHSH and CDR2 is LQKENI. V was clipped by 4 bases and J by 0 bases, with 12 bases between them. CDR3 length: 15 amino acids. The full variable domain, in which reference TRBV18 and TRBJ1-1 provide the parts outside the CDR3, is NAGVMQNPRHLVRRRGQEARLRCSPMKGHSHVYWYRQLPEEGLKFMVYLQKENIIDESGMPKERFSAEFPKEGPSILRIQQVVRGDSAAYFCASSLGEALNTEAFFGQGTRLTVV.